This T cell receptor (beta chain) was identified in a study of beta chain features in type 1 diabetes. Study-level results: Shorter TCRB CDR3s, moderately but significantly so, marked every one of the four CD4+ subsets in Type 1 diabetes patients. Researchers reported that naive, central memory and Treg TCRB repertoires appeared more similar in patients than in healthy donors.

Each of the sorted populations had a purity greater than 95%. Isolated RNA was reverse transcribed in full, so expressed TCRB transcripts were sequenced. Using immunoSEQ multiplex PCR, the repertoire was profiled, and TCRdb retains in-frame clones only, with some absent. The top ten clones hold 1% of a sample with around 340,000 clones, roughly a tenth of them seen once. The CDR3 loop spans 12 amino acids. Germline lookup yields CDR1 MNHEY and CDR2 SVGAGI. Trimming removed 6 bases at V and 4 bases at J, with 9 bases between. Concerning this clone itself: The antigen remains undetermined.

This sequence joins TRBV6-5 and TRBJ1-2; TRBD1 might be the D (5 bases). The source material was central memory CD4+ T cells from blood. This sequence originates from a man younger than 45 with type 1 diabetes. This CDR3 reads CASSPGTYGYTF. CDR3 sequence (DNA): TGTGCCAGCAGCCCCGGGACCTATGGCTACACCTTC.